The sequence of this T cell receptor (beta chain) was determined in a study of cytomegalovirus exposure and HLA in healthy donors. Whole-study findings and limits: What a later analysis reportedly showed was that an Asian-associated ancestry cluster had fewer N-insertions than the roughly 700-donor mean. For most TCR sequences rarity was the rule, although some public TCRs occurred in many donors.

PCR involved 60 Vbeta and 13 Jbeta primers. Assay: immunoSEQ multiplex PCR; the TCRdb copy retains only in-frame clones and omits some. The sample contains about 170,000 clones, about 75% of which appear only once. As concerns this clone: As yet, its antigen is unknown.

CDR3 length equals 15 residues. Per the germline V gene, CDR1 is PRHDT and CDR2 is FYEKMQ (reference sequence). V lost 2 bases and J lost 4, with 14 bases in between. This TCR came from a woman aged 45-59 years in good health and CMV-seropositive. The chain recombines TRBV13 with TRBJ2-5; no firm D call. The specimen sequenced was PBMCs. The CDR3, as DNA: TGTGCCAGCAGCTTAACCTCAGGTACCAGAGAGACCCAGTACTTC. It translates to CASSLTSGTRETQYF.